These 2 T cell receptor beta chains were all obtained from the same sample, sequenced in a study of blood T cell repertoires in COVID-19 (dated by TCRdb to the early 2020s). Library preparation employed the immunoSEQ multiplex PCR assay. The clones in this table, taken by TCRdb from immuneACCESS, are in-frame only. Not every clone is retained; where verified, under half of the shortfall comes from an unresolved V gene, and the cause of the rest is unknown. This sample has about 210,000 clones in its table, and around 83% of those were observed once. Of the sample, approximately 2.3% falls within the top ten clones. Sequencing was done on a sample of peripheral blood. These receptors all come from a man between 40 and 49 years old who had recovered from COVID-19.

This clone has only one observation. The V gene is TRBV5-5, the J gene TRBJ2-2; a possible D gene is TRBD2 (6 bases). CDR3 length: 16 residues. V lost 2 bases and J 5 bases, leaving 16 bases between the germline ends. The germline gives CDR1 SGHKS, CDR2 YYEKEE (reference sequence). In DNA form, the CDR3 reads TGTGCCAGCAGCTTTGGCTACGGGACTCTTACCGGGGAGCTGTTTTTT. Translating gives CASSFGYGTLTGELFF.

The gene calls are TRBV18 and TRBJ1-1; 8 nucleotides match TRBD1. Losses at the gene ends were 6 bases for V and 2 bases for J; bases not matched to a gene: 2. The CDR3 length is 13 residues. Germline CDR1 KGHSH, CDR2 LQKENI. DNA for the CDR3: TGTGCCAGCTCCGGACAGGGAAACACTGAAGCTTTCTTT. Translation: CASSGQGNTEAFF.